The 25 T cell receptor beta chains below come from one sample, sequenced in a study of blood T cell repertoires in COVID-19. Data came from immunoSEQ multiplex PCR; TCRdb stores just in-frame clones and leaves some out. The sample has over 200,000 clones, around nine tenths seen once. Sequences were obtained from peripheral blood. The receptors were sampled from a man aged 55 to 70 who had recovered from COVID-19.

In DNA, the CDR3 is TGTGCCAGCAGCGAGGGGATGGGCAATCAGCCCCAGCATTTT. Amino acids: CASSEGMGNQPQHF. V gene TRBV9 combines with J gene TRBJ1-5, with D perhaps TRBD1 (5 bases). CDR3 length: 14 residues. Germline-derived CDR1 and CDR2 are SGDLS and YYNGEE. V was cut by 3 bases and J by 2 bases, with 9 bases left in between.

The chain is built from TRBV5-6 and TRBJ1-6; possible D gene TRBD1, 5 bases. Trimming took off 0 bases at V and 4 bases at J, with 11 bases between the two ends. Germline CDR1 reads SGHDT; CDR2 reads YYEEEE. CDR3 length equals 16 residues. In DNA, the CDR3 is TGTGCCAGCAGCTTGGCTGAGGAGGGGTATAATTCACCCCTCCACTTT. Translated, it gives CASSLAEEGYNSPLHF.

This chain joins TRBV5-1 and TRBJ2-2; no reliable D call. This CDR3 has 14 amino acids. Trimming cost V 6 bases and J 5 bases, with 14 bases left between them. Germline CDR1 reads SGHRS; CDR2 reads YFSETQ. The CDR3 spells CASNTLQSTGELFF. The CDR3 nucleotides are TGCGCCAGCAATACCTTACAGAGTACCGGGGAGCTGTTTTTT.

The V call is TRBV11-3, the J call TRBJ2-7; D not certain. There are 12 residues in the CDR3. Germline V gene sequence: CDR1 SGHNT, CDR2 YENEEA. Trimming cost V 4 bases and J 6 bases, with 10 bases left between them. The CDR3 loop is CASSSWLGEQYF. The DNA of the CDR3 is TGTGCCAGCAGCTCCTGGCTTGGCGAGCAGTACTTC.

V and J are TRBV29-1 and TRBJ2-3, with 9 positions matching TRBD2. V trimming: 7 bases; J trimming: 4 bases; junction bases outside the gene matches: 12. Germline V gene sequence: CDR1 SQVTM, CDR2 ANQGSEA. The CDR3 is made up of 15 amino acids. CDR3 loop: CSATRAGGKADTQYF. The DNA for the CDR3 is TGCAGCGCTACCCGAGCGGGGGGAAAGGCAGATACGCAGTATTTT.

The V gene is TRBV29-1, the J gene TRBJ2-2; 7 bases align to TRBD1. Germline V gene lookup returns CDR1 SQVTM and CDR2 ANQGSEA. J was trimmed by 1 base and V by 5 bases; bases with no gene match: 4. The CDR3 runs 14 residues. The CDR3 spells CSVMGQRNTGELFF. Here the CDR3 DNA reads TGCAGCGTTATGGGACAGCGGAACACCGGGGAGCTGTTTTTT.

In regard to this clone: Mismatch with germline at one junction end may stem from a read error. The rearrangement joins TRBV30 to TRBJ2-7; 7 bases match TRBD1. The CDR3 is 13 residues long. Germline CDR1 GTSNPN, CDR2 SVGIG (reference sequence). CDR3 loop: CACSVDRAYEQYF. CDR3 in DNA: TGTGCCTGCAGTGTTGACAGGGCCTACGAGCAGTACTTC.

The chain recombines TRBV19 with TRBJ2-3; the D is unclear. V was shortened by 6 bases and J by 2 bases, with 6 bases between the two germline ends. This CDR3 region has 12 residues. The germline gives CDR1 LNHDA, CDR2 SQIVND (reference sequence). CDR3 DNA sequence: TGTGCCAGTAGATTCAACACAGATACGCAGTATTTT. It specifies CASRFNTDTQYF.

The rearrangement uses TRBV12-3 or TRBV12-4 and TRBJ2-7; no clear D gene. V was shortened by 7 bases and J by 0 bases, with 10 bases between the two germline ends. CDR3 size: 13 residues. CDR3 sequence (DNA): TGTGCCAGCACCAGATCTGTCTCCTACGAGCAGTACTTC. Amino acids: CASTRSVSYEQYF.

V usage is TRBV7-2 and J usage is TRBJ2-6; a possible D gene is TRBD2 (5 bases). V was pared by 5 bases and J by 1 base, with 6 bases between. From germline, CDR1 is SGHTA and CDR2 FQGNSA. CDR3 length: 14 residues. CDR3 nucleotides: TGTGCCAGCAGCCGGAGGTCTGGGGCCAACGTCCTGACTTTC. Protein: CASSRRSGANVLTF. The full variable domain, its missing parts supplied by reference TRBV7-2 and TRBJ2-6, is GAGVSQSPSNKVTEKGKDVELRCDPISGHTALYWYRQSLGQGLEFLIYFQGNSAPDKSGLPSDRFSAERTGGSVSTLTIQRTQQEDSAVYLCASSRRSGANVLTFGAGSRLTVL.

J is TRBJ2-7 and V is TRBV6-5; 8 positions match TRBD2. Per the germline V gene, CDR1 is MNHEY and CDR2 is SVGAGI. The CDR3 covers 15 residues. After removal of 7 bases from V and 3 bases from J, the junction contained 11 bases not matched to a gene. CDR3: CASIYRASGFYEQYF. In DNA, the CDR3 is TGTGCCAGCATCTATAGGGCTAGCGGGTTCTACGAGCAGTACTTC.

The chain has TRBV5-1 and TRBJ2-5, with TRBD2 identical over 8 bases. CDR3 length: 16 amino acids. Germline-derived CDR1 and CDR2 are SGHRS and YFSETQ. V dropped 0 bases and J dropped 5; count of bases not matched to a gene: 9. CDR3 loop: CASSLGSAGGGETQYF. CDR3 nucleotides: TGCGCCAGCAGCTTGGGTTCCGCGGGGGGCGGGGAGACCCAGTACTTC.

J is TRBJ2-2 and V is TRBV4-2; 8 nucleotides align to TRBD2. Germline lookup yields CDR1 LGHNA and CDR2 YNFKEQ. V was clipped by 0 bases and J by 2 bases; unmatched bases: 8. This CDR3 spans 18 amino acids. CDR3 in amino acids: CASSQEAAGGLNTGELFF. The CDR3 region has the DNA TGTGCCAGCAGCCAAGAGGCTGCGGGGGGCCTAAACACCGGGGAGCTGTTTTTT.

The chain links TRBV29-1 to TRBJ2-7; no firm D call. The CDR3 totals 13 residues. V was shortened by 1 base and J by 0 bases, with 7 bases between the two germline ends. The germline CDR1 and CDR2 sequences are SQVTM and ANQGSEA. CDR3 protein: CSVEGATSYEQYF. DNA of the CDR3: TGCAGCGTTGAAGGGGCTACCTCCTACGAGCAGTACTTC.

V is TRBV6-5 and J is TRBJ1-4, with D possibly being TRBD1 (5 bases). Germline CDR1 is MNHEY and CDR2 is SVGAGI. The V gene lost 8 bases and the J gene lost 13 bases, with 23 bases spanning the gap. The CDR3 is 14 residues long. CDR3 sequence: CASGGVLKEVGLFF. The CDR3, as DNA: TGTGCCAGCGGAGGGGTGCTGAAGGAAGTGGGACTGTTTTTT.

The rearrangement uses TRBV19 and TRBJ1-1; no clear D gene. The CDR3 has 15 amino acids. The germline CDR1 and CDR2 sequences are LNHDA and SQIVND (reference sequence). V was cut by 4 bases and J by 1 base, with 13 bases left in between. The CDR3 region has the DNA TGTGCCAGTAGTAACCTCGTCAGTGGGAACACTGAAGCTTTCTTT. Amino acid sequence: CASSNLVSGNTEAFF. Full variable domain (rest looked up from reference TRBV19 and TRBJ1-1): DGGITQSPKYLFRKEGQNVTLSCEQNLNHDAMYWYRQDPGQGLRLIYYSQIVNDFQKGDIAEGYSVSREKKESFPLTVTSAQKNPTAFYLCASSNLVSGNTEAFFGQGTRLTVV.

J is TRBJ1-5 and V is TRBV6-1; maybe TRBD1 (5 bases). CDR3 length: 15 residues. Germline-derived CDR1 and CDR2 are MNHNS and SASEGT. Trimming took off 2 bases at V and 3 bases at J, with 11 bases between the two ends. CDR3 sequence reads: CASSELGGINQPQHF. The DNA for the CDR3 is TGTGCCAGCAGTGAATTGGGGGGTATCAATCAGCCCCAGCATTTT.

A few counts support this clone. V and J are TRBV30 and TRBJ2-1, with 10 bases identical to TRBD2. Looked up from germline, CDR1 is GTSNPN and CDR2 is SVGIG (reference sequence). The CDR3 is 14 amino acids. The ends lost 5 bases at V and 7 bases at J; junction bases unmatched: 8. CDR3 in amino acids: CAWQRGGPRNEQFF. The DNA for the CDR3 is TGTGCCTGGCAGCGGGGGGGCCCCCGTAATGAGCAGTTCTTC.

The chain couples TRBV5-8 to TRBJ2-2, with 9 bases identical to TRBD2. CDR1 and CDR2 (germline): SGHTS, YDEGEE. The ends lost 4 bases at V and 3 bases at J; junction bases unmatched: 7. The CDR3 sequence is 16 residues long. CDR3 in amino acids: CASSPVAGEDTGELFF. CDR3 in DNA: TGTGCCAGCAGCCCAGTAGCGGGGGAGGACACCGGGGAGCTGTTTTTT. Full variable domain (outside the CDR3, taken from reference TRBV5-8 and TRBJ2-2): EAGVTQSPTHLIKTRGQQATLRCSPISGHTSVYWYQQALGLGLQFLLWYDEGEERNRGNFPPRFSGRQFPNYSSELNVNALELEDSALYLCASSPVAGEDTGELFFGEGSRLTVL.

CDR3 sequence reads: CASSQEGAGVQFF. CDR3 bases: TGTGCCAGCAGCCAAGAGGGAGCGGGCGTTCAGTTCTTC. This rearrangement joins TRBV3-1 (or the pseudogene TRBV3-2) to TRBJ2-1; tentative D call: TRBD2 (6 bases). Between the trimmed V and J ends, which lost 0 bases and 13 bases, there was a span of 13 bases. The CDR3 spans 13 residues. Germline V gene lookup returns CDR1 LGHDT and CDR2 YNNKEL (reference sequence).

The J gene is TRBJ2-5, the V gene TRBV7-2, with 9 bases that match TRBD2. CDR3 length equals 14 residues. Germline trimming cut 2 bases from V and 3 bases from J; bases unmatched to any gene: 1. Germline V lookup: CDR1 SGHTA, CDR2 FQGNSA. CDR3 region: CASSLLAGKETQYF. The CDR3 DNA sequence: TGTGCCAGCAGCTTACTAGCGGGGAAAGAGACCCAGTACTTC. The entire variable domain, with the rest obtained from reference TRBV7-2 and TRBJ2-5, is as follows: GAGVSQSPSNKVTEKGKDVELRCDPISGHTALYWYRQSLGQGLEFLIYFQGNSAPDKSGLPSDRFSAERTGGSVSTLTIQRTQQEDSAVYLCASSLLAGKETQYFGPGTRLLVL.

This sequence joins TRBV27 and TRBJ2-3; 7 bases agree with TRBD2. The V segment lost 6 bases and the J segment 5 bases; nucleotides outside the gene matches: 5. CDR1 and CDR2 (germline): MNHEY, SMNVEV (reference sequence). This CDR3 spans 13 amino acids. The CDR3, as DNA: TGTGCCAGCAGGGGTCGCGGGAGAGATACGCAGTATTTT. Translated, it gives CASRGRGRDTQYF.

This chain joins TRBV19 and TRBJ2-7, with TRBD1 matching 8 bases. CDR3 length equals 14 residues. The V segment lost 5 bases and the J segment 3 bases; nucleotides outside the gene matches: 6. CDR1 and CDR2 (germline): LNHDA, SQIVND (reference sequence). This chain's CDR3 is CASSARTGGYEQYF. CDR3 DNA: TGTGCCAGTAGTGCCCGAACAGGGGGCTACGAGCAGTACTTC.

Written as DNA, the CDR3 is TGTGCCAGCAGCCAAGAAGCAGGGCCGGGCGAGCAGTACTTC. Its translation is CASSQEAGPGEQYF. This sequence joins TRBV4-2 and TRBJ2-7; D might be TRBD1 (5 bases). This CDR3 has 14 residues. The germline gives CDR1 LGHNA, CDR2 YNFKEQ. V lost 0 bases and J lost 6, with 12 bases in between.

Only a few counts were recorded for this clone. The chain combines TRBV9 with TRBJ1-1; D is possibly TRBD1 (6 bases). V lost 0 bases to trimming and J lost 7 bases, with 10 bases between them. This CDR3 has 13 amino acids. The V gene's germline CDR1 is SGDLS and CDR2 YYNGEE. This CDR3 is CASSVAGRGEAFF. CDR3 DNA sequence: TGTGCCAGCAGCGTAGCTGGCAGGGGTGAAGCTTTCTTT.